The sequence of this T cell receptor (beta chain) was determined in a study of cytomegalovirus exposure and HLA in healthy donors. Germline loops: CDR1 GTSNPN, CDR2 SVGIG (reference sequence). The junction had 5 bases not matched to a gene; V was cut back by 3 bases and J by 4 bases. The CDR3 sequence is 14 residues long. Regarding this clone: The antigen is undetermined.

Overall study findings and caveats: It was reported that TCR beta sequences correctly inferred the HLA-A and HLA-B alleles for most subjects.

PCR was performed using 60 Vbeta and 13 Jbeta primers. The repertoire was sequenced with immunoSEQ multiplex PCR; TCRdb's copy has only in-frame clones and lacks some. The record lists about 46,000 clones, of which the ten most abundant hold less than 1.2%. Sequencing was carried out using PBMCs. The sequence was obtained from a woman between 35 and 50 years old in good health and CMV-seronegative. This chain links TRBV30 with TRBJ2-2, with 7 bases identical to TRBD2. CDR3 in amino acids: CAWSATSATGELFF. CDR3 bases: TGTGCCTGGAGCGCTACTAGCGCCACCGGGGAGCTGTTTTTT. The full variable domain, with the rest looked up from reference TRBV30 and TRBJ2-2, is SQTIHQWPATLVQPVGSPLSLECTVEGTSNPNLYWYRQAAGRGLQLLFYSVGIGQISSEVPQNLSASRPQDRQFILSSKKLLLSDSGFYLCAWSATSATGELFFGEGSRLTVL.